This entry features one TCR beta chain sequence. Its target is unknown. This record belongs to a study of beta chain features in type 1 diabetes. As for the study in general: The patients were much like the healthy donors in age, gender and cell yields.

The germline V gene has CDR1 SNHLY and CDR2 FYNNEI. Trimming left V 4 bases short and J 1 base short, with 10 bases between. The CDR3 covers 14 residues. The entirety of the isolated RNA underwent reverse transcription, so expressed TCRB transcripts were sequenced. Data came from immunoSEQ multiplex PCR; TCRdb stores just in-frame clones and leaves some out. Here the sample spans around 260,000 clones, over 20% being singletons. Notes on the study in general: Shorter TCRB CDR3s, moderately but significantly so, were found in Type 1 diabetes patients in all four CD4+ subsets.

This chain links TRBV2 with TRBJ1-1; weak D call: TRBD1 (5 bases). The specimen was naive CD4+ T cells from blood. This receptor was identified in a woman aged 35 to 49 with type 1 diabetes. CDR3 sequence: CASSAQGWNTEAFF. The CDR3 coding sequence is TGTGCCAGCAGTGCTCAGGGTTGGAACACTGAAGCTTTCTTT.